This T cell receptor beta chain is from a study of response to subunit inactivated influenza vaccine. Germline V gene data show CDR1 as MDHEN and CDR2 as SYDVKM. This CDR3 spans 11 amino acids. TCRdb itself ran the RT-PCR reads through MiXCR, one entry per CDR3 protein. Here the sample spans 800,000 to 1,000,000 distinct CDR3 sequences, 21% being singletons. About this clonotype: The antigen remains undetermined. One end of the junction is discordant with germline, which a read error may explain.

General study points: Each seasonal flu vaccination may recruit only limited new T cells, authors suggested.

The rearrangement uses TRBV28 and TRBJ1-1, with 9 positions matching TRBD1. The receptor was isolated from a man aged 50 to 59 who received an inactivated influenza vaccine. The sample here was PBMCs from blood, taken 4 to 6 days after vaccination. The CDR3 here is CASSYPGQGIF. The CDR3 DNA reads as TGTGCCAGCAGTTATCCGGGACAGGGTATCTTT.